The 6 T cell receptor beta chains below all came from one sample that was sequenced in a study of T cell responses to AZD1222 COVID-19 vaccine. The table came from immunoSEQ multiplex PCR; TCRdb's copy has only in-frame clones and leaves some out. The sample lists around 130,000 clones; approximately 85% were seen once. The sample here was peripheral blood, taken on day 0 of AZD1222 vaccination. The source is an adult in good health.

This clone was recorded only once. This chain uses TRBV12-5 with TRBJ1-1, with TRBD1 matching over 8 bases. Germline CDR1 and CDR2: LGHNT and FRNRAP. After removal of 5 bases from V and 5 bases from J, the junction contained 4 bases not matched to a gene. The length of the CDR3 is 13 residues. DNA of the CDR3: TGTGCTAGTGGTGTTACAGGGGGGACTGAAGCTTTCTTT. Protein sequence: CASGVTGGTEAFF.

V gene TRBV27 combines with J gene TRBJ2-2; 8 bases match TRBD1. The germline gives CDR1 MNHEY, CDR2 SMNVEV (reference sequence). This CDR3 has 18 amino acids. J lost 4 bases, V lost 3 bases, and 13 bases had no gene match. The CDR3 DNA reads as TGTGCCAGCAGTTTTTTACAGGGGGTAGGCGCGGTCACCGGGGAGCTGTTTTTT. Encoded protein: CASSFLQGVGAVTGELFF.

The V call is TRBV12-5, the J call TRBJ2-4; possibly TRBD1 for D (6 bases). The V and J ends lost 7 bases and 6 bases respectively, with 13 bases between them. Germline V gives CDR1 LGHNT, CDR2 FRNRAP. The CDR3 extends over 13 amino acids. As DNA, the CDR3 is TGTGCTAGTGCCCTGATACAGGGAAACATTCAGTACTTC. Amino acid sequence: CASALIQGNIQYF.

The rearrangement joins TRBV6-1 to TRBJ2-5; D is ambiguous. This CDR3 is built from 15 residues. With 1 base removed from V and 5 bases from J, the gap between germline ends came to 14 bases. Germline lookup yields CDR1 MNHNS and CDR2 SASEGT. CDR3 nucleotide sequence: TGTGCCAGCAGTGAAGACAGCATTTTCCGGGAGACCCAGTACTTC. Amino acids: CASSEDSIFRETQYF.

The chain couples TRBV27 to TRBJ1-1, with D unresolved. Germline loops: CDR1 MNHEY, CDR2 SMNVEV (reference sequence). The CDR3 length is 16 residues. Between the trimmed V and J ends, which lost 7 bases and 3 bases, there was a span of 21 bases. The CDR3 region is CASIPGSDGRDTEAFF. The CDR3 DNA follows: TGTGCCAGCATCCCCGGGTCTGACGGGCGGGACACTGAAGCTTTCTTT.

This chain joins TRBV7-8 and TRBJ2-1; 9 nucleotides align to TRBD2. Germline assignment: CDR1 SGHVS and CDR2 FQNEAQ. The V gene end was trimmed by 3 bases and the J gene end by 10 bases; junction bases not matched to a gene: 13. This CDR3 has 16 residues. CDR3 nucleotides: TGTGCCAGCAGCTTTGGGGCGGGAGGGCCTTTAAGGGAGCAGTTCTTC. Amino acids: CASSFGAGGPLREQFF. Full variable domain (rest looked up from reference TRBV7-8 and TRBJ2-1): GAGVSQSPRYKVAKRGQDVALRCDPISGHVSLFWYQQALGQGPEFLTYFQNEAQLDKSGLPSDRFFAERPEGSVSTLKIQRTQQEDSAVYLCASSFGAGGPLREQFFGPGTRLTVL.